The sequence of this TCR beta chain was determined in a study of blood T cell repertoires in COVID-19. Profiled with immunoSEQ multiplex PCR; TCRdb holds only in-frame clones, not every one. The table has hundreds of thousands of clones, less than 85% seen once. This CDR3 is 15 amino acids long. V was cut by 1 base and J by 10 bases, with 14 bases left in between. Germline CDR1 reads MNHNS; CDR2 reads SASEGT. This clone was observed once. The sequenced sample consisted of peripheral blood. The source is a woman aged 18-35 years with acute or convalescent COVID-19. The V gene is TRBV6-1, the J gene TRBJ1-6; weak D call: TRBD1 (6 bases). In DNA form, the CDR3 reads TGTGCCAGCAGTGAAGGCACAGGGTTCCCCTCACCCCTCCACTTT. The encoded protein is CASSEGTGFPSPLHF.